This record covers a single TCR beta chain. This entry is derived from a study of pediatric ulcerative colitis. Produced via immunoSEQ multiplex PCR; TCRdb's table is partial and in-frame only. The data show tens of thousands of clones, roughly 71% seen once. The CDR3 spans 12 residues. V lost 6 bases and J lost 3, with 5 bases in between. Germline CDR1 ENHRY, CDR2 SYGVKD. Rectal tissue came from one to two pinch biopsies taken at colonoscopy. The clonotype was recovered from a boy aged 10-17 years with severe ulcerative colitis. The chain has TRBV10-3 and TRBJ2-2, with D unclear. The sample taken for sequencing was gut tissue. In DNA form, the CDR3 reads TGTGCCATCAGACCAGACACCGGGGAGCTGTTTTTT. Translation gives CAIRPDTGELFF.